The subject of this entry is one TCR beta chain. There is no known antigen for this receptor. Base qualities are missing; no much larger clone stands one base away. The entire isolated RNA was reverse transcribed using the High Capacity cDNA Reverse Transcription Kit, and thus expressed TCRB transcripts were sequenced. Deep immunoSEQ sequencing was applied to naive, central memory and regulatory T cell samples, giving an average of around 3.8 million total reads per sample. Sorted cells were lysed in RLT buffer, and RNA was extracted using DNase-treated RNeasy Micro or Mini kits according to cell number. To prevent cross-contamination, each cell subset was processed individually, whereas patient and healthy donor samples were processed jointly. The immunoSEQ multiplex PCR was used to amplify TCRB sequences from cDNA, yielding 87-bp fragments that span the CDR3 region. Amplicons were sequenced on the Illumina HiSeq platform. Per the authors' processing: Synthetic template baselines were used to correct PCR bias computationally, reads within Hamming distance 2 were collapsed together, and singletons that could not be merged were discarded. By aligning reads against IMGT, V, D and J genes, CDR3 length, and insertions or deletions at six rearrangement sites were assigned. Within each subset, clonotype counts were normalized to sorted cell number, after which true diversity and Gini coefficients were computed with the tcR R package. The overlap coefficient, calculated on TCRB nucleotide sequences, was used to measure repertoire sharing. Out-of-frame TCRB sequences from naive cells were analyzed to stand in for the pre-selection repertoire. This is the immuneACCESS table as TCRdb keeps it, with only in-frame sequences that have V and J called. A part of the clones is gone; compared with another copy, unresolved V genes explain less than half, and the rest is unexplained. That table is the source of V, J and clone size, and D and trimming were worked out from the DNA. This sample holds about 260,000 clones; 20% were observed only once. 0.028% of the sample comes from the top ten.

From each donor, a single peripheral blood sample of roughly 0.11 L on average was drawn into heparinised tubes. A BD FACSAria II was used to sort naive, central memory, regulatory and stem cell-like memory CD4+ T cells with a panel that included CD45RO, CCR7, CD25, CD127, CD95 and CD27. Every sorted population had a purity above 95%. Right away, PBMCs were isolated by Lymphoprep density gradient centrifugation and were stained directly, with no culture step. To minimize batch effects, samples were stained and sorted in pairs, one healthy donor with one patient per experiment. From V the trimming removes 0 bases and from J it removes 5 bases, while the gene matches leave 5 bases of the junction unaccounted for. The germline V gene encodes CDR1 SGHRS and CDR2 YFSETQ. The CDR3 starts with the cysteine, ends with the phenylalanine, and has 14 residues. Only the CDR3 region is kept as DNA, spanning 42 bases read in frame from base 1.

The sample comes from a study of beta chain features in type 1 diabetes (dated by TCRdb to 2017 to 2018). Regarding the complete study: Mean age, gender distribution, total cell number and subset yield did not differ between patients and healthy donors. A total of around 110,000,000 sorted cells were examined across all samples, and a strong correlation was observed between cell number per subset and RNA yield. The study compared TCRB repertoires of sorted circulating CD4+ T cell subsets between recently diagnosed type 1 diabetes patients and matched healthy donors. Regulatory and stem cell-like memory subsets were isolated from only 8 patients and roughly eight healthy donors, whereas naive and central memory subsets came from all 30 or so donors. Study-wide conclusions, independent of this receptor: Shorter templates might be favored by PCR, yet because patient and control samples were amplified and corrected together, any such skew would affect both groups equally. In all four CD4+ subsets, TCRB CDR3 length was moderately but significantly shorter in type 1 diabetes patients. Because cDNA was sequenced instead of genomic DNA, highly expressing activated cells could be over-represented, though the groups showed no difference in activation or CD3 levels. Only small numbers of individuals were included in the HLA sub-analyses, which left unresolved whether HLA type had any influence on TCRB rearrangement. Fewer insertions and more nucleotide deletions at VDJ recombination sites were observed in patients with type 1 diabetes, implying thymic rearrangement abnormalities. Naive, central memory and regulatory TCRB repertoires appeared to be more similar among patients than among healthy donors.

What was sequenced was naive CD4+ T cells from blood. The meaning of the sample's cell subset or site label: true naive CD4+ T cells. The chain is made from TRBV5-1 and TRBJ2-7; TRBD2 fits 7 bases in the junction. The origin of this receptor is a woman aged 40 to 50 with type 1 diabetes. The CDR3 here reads CASSLELAVNEQYF. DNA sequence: TGCGCCAGCAGCTTGGAGCTAGCGGTAAACGAGCAGTACTTC.